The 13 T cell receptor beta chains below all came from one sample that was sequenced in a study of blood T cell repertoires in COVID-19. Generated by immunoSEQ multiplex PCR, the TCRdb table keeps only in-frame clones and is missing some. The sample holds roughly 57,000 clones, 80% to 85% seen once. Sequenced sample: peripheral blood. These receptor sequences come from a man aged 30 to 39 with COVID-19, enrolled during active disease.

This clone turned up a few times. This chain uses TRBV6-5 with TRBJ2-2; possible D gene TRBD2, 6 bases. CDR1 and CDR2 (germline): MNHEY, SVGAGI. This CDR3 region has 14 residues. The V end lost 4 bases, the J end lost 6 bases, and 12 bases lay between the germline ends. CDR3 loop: CASSSRLDAGELFF. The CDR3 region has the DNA TGTGCCAGCAGTTCCCGACTAGATGCCGGGGAGCTGTTTTTT.

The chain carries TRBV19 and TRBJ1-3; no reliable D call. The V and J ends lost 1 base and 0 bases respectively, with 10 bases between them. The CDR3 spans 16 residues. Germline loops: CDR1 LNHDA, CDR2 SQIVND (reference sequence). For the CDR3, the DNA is TGTGCCAGTAGTATAGTGGGCATCCTCTCTGGAAACACCATATATTTT. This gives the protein CASSIVGILSGNTIYF. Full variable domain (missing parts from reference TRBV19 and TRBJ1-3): DGGITQSPKYLFRKEGQNVTLSCEQNLNHDAMYWYRQDPGQGLRLIYYSQIVNDFQKGDIAEGYSVSREKKESFPLTVTSAQKNPTAFYLCASSIVGILSGNTIYFGEGSWLTVV.

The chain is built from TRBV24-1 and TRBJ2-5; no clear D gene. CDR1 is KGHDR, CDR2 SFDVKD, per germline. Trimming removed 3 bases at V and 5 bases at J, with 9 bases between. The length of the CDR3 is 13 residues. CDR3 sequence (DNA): TGTGCCACCAGTGATGGCCTCAAGGAGACCCAGTACTTC. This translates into CATSDGLKETQYF.

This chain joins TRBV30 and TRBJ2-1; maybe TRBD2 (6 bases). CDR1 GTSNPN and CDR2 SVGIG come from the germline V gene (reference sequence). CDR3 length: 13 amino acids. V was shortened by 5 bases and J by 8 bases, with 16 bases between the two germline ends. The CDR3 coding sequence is TGTGCCTGGCGGGACTCGAGGGGCCATGAGCAGTTCTTC. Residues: CAWRDSRGHEQFF. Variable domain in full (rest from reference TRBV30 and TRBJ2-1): SQTIHQWPATLVQPVGSPLSLECTVEGTSNPNLYWYRQAAGRGLQLLFYSVGIGQISSEVPQNLSASRPQDRQFILSSKKLLLSDSGFYLCAWRDSRGHEQFFGPGTRLTVL.

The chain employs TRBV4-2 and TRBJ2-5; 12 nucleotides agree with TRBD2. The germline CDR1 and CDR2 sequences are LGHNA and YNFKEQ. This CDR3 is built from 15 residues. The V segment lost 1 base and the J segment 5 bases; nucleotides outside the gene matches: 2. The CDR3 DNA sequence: TGTGCCAGCAGCCAAGCTAGCGGGGGGGCTGAGACCCAGTACTTC. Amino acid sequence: CASSQASGGAETQYF.

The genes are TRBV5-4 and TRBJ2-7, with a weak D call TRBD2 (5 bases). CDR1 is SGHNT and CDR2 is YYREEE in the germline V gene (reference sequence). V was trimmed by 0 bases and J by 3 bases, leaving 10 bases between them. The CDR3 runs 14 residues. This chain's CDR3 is CASSLDLASYEQYF. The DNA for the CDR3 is TGTGCCAGCAGCTTGGATTTAGCGAGCTACGAGCAGTACTTC.

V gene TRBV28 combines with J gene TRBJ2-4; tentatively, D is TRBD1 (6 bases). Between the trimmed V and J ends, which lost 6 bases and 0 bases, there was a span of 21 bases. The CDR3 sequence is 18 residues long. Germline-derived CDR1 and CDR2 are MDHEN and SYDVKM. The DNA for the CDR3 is TGTGCCAGCAGCCCAAGCTCGGCGCAGGGGCTAGCCAAAAACATTCAGTACTTC. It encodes CASSPSSAQGLAKNIQYF.

CDR3 bases: TGTGCCACCAGTGACTCGACAGGGGGCCTCTACGAGCAGTACTTC. Encoded protein: CATSDSTGGLYEQYF. The chain carries TRBV24-1 and TRBJ2-7; 10 bases agree with TRBD1. From germline, CDR1 is KGHDR and CDR2 SFDVKD. There are 15 residues in the CDR3. With 4 bases clipped from V and 3 bases from J, the junction kept 5 bases outside the gene matches.

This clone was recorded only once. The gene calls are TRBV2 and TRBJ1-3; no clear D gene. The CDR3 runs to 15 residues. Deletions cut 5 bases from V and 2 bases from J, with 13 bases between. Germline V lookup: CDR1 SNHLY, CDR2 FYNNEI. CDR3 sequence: CASSLTGEAGNTIYF. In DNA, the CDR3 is TGTGCCAGCAGTTTGACCGGAGAGGCTGGAAACACCATATATTTT.

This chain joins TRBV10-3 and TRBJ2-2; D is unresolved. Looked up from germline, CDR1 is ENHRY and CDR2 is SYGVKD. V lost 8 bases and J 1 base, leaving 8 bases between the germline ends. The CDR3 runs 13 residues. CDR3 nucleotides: TGTGCCATCCAAGCACGGAACACCGGGGAGCTGTTTTTT. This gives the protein CAIQARNTGELFF.

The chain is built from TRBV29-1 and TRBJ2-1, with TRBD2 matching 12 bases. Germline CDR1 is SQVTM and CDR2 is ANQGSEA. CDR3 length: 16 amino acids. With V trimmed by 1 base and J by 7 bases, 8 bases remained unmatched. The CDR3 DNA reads TGCAGCGTTGAAGGGTCTAGCGGGAGGGCCGATAATGAGCAGTTCTTC. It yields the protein CSVEGSSGRADNEQFF.

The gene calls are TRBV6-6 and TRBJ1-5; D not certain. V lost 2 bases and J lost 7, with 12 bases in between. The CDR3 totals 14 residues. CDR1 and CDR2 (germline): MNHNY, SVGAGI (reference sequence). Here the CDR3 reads CASSYPQESQPQHF. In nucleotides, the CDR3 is TGTGCCAGCAGTTACCCCCAGGAAAGCCAGCCCCAGCATTTT.

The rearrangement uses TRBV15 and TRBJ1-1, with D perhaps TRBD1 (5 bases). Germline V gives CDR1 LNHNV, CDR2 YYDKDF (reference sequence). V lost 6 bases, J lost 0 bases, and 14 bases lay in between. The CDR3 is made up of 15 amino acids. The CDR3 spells CATRQERGLNTEAFF. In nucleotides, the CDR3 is TGTGCCACCAGACAGGAAAGGGGATTGAACACTGAAGCTTTCTTT.